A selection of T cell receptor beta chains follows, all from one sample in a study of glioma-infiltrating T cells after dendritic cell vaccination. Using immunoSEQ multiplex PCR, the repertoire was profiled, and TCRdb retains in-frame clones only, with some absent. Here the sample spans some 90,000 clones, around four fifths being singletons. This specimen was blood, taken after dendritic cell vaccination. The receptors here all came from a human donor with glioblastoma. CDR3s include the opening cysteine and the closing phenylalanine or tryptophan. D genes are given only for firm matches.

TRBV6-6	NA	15	CASSPRGGSNTEAFF
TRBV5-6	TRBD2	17	CASTYAGVSPGAETQYF
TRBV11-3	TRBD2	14	CASSSMGGANTQYF
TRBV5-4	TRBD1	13	CASSFNRGGGYTF
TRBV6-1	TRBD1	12	CASSGQGTEAFF
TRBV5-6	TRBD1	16	CASSSAPGQANQPQHF
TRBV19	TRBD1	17	CASSTPPGQGLNYGYTF
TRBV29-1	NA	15	CSVEVRLVSPDTQYF
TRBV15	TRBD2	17	CATSRDMAGGIYNEQFF
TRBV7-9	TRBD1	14	CASSLTQGNYGYTF
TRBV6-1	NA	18	CASSERIAWRLAPDTQYF
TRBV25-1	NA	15	CASSLEQGGHTEAFF
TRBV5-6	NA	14	CASSYGQISAAQHF
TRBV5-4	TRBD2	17	CASRKTSGAPGTDTQYF
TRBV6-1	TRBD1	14	CASSLEDRGYEQYF
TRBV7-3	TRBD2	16	CASSKTSGILYNEQFF
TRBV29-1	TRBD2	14	CSVLAGGPSYEQYF
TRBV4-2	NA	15	CASSSQTTSGDTQYF
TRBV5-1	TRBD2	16	CASSLTSGGPSYEQYF
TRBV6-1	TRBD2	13	CARKREGEETQYF
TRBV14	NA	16	CASSHTTTGSGNTIYF
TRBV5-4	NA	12	CASSLGNGGYTF
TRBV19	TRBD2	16	CASSIARTSGYNEQFF
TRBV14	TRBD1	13	CASSPGQSYGYTF
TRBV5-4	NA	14	CASSSGVTNEKLFF
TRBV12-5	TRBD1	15	CASARPGTGYNEQFF
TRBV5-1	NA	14	CASSLEVGQNIQYF
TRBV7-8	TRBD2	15	CASSLQAGGPETQYF
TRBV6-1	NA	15	CASSDGGGDDYGYTF
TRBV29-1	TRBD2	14	CSAGTSGSTGELFF
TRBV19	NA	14	CASSVWQGAYEQYF
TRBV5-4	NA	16	CASSLGQAATNEKLFF
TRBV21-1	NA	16	CASSGPGQGTKNIQYF
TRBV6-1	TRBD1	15	CASSEPGTGAEKLFF
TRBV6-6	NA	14	CASSRQTMNTEAFF
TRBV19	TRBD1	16	CASSRIRQGGQETQYF
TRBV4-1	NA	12	CASPTGSHGYTF
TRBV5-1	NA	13	CASSLGTGYGYTF
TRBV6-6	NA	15	CASSYPAGISYEQYF
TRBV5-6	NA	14	CASRDWSSYNEQFF
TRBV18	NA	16	CASSPPGGLTGETQYF